One and the same sample provided the 3 T cell receptor beta chains below, sequenced in a study of blood T cell repertoires in COVID-19. Using immunoSEQ multiplex PCR, the repertoire was profiled, and TCRdb retains in-frame clones only, with some absent. The sample yields some 57,000 clones, 90% seen once. Sequenced input: peripheral blood. Receptors originate from a man in his 60s with active COVID-19.

V gene TRBV18 combines with J gene TRBJ1-5, with D unresolved. Germline V CDR1 and CDR2: KGHSH, LQKENI. The CDR3 contains 13 residues. The germline V and J ends were trimmed by 3 bases and 4 bases, with 7 bases remaining between them. The CDR3 reads CASSPGSNQPQHF. In DNA, the CDR3 is TGTGCCAGCTCACCGGGCTCAAATCAGCCCCAGCATTTT.

This clone was counted once. V usage is TRBV6-6 and J usage is TRBJ2-7; 10 bases fit TRBD1. V was pared by 5 bases and J by 5 bases, with 3 bases of the junction left unmatched. Germline CDR1 is MNHNY and CDR2 is SVGAGI (reference sequence). The CDR3 runs 13 residues. CDR3 sequence: CASSAGTGDEQYF. CDR3 DNA: TGTGCCAGCAGTGCCGGGACAGGGGACGAGCAGTACTTC.

The chain carries TRBV3-1 (or the pseudogene TRBV3-2) and TRBJ1-3; D unclear. Trimming shortened V by 3 bases and J by 1 base, and 13 bases separated the two germline ends. Germline loops: CDR1 LGHDT, CDR2 YNNKEL (reference sequence). The CDR3 loop spans 16 amino acids. The CDR3 spells CASSQAPVISGNTIYF. The CDR3 DNA sequence: TGTGCCAGCAGCCAGGCTCCCGTCATTTCTGGAAACACCATATATTTT.